This T cell receptor (beta chain) was found in a study of cytomegalovirus exposure and HLA in healthy donors. The study, taken as a whole, reports: When a later analysis was performed, an Asian-associated ancestry cluster reportedly had fewer N-insertions than the approximately 700-donor mean. The authors enumerated some 160 TCR beta chains as linked to cytomegalovirus. In an earlier analysis, in about 530 donors, most V segments appeared productive either ~87% or ~30% of the time.

The trim removed 2 bases at V and 3 bases at J, leaving 11 bases unmatched. Looked up from germline, CDR1 is SGHTA and CDR2 is FQGNSA. CDR3 length equals 18 residues. Concerning this clone itself: Its antigen remains unidentified.

PCR involved 60 Vbeta and 13 Jbeta primers. TCRdb keeps only in-frame clones here, not all; method: immunoSEQ multiplex PCR. This sample carries some 140,000 clones, roughly 78% of them seen once, and the ten largest clones take approximately 4.8%. Sequencing was done on a sample of PBMCs. The J gene is TRBJ2-7, the V gene TRBV7-2, with TRBD2 matching over 12 bases. This TCR derives from a man aged 25-45 years in good health. The CDR3 loop is CASSLRALAGGLFYEQYF. The CDR3 region has the DNA TGTGCCAGCAGCTTACGCGCACTAGCGGGAGGCCTCTTCTACGAGCAGTACTTC.